These T cell receptor beta chains were read from a single sample in a study of cytomegalovirus exposure and HLA in healthy donors. Generated by immunoSEQ multiplex PCR, the TCRdb table keeps only in-frame clones and is missing some. The sample gives around 350,000 clones, roughly 89% of which show up once; roughly 0.82% is in the top ten. Specimen: PBMCs. Source of these receptors: a woman aged 18 to 35 in good health and CMV-seronegative. Each CDR3 is given with its conserved first and last residue. The D gene is left open where the match is weak. Rows give clone size only sometimes, using once, few, many, or a class for an expanded clone.

TRBD1	NA	TRBV27	TRBJ1-1	TGTGCCAGCAGTCTGGGACAGGACGTGAAGGCTTTCTTT	CASSLGQDVKAFF
NA	once	TRBV21-1	TRBJ1-5	TGTGCCAGCAGCACCCTTATGACAGGGGAAAATCAGCCCCAGCATTTT	CASSTLMTGENQPQHF
NA	NA	TRBV4-1	TRBJ1-5	TGCGCCAGCAGCCAAGTAGGAACGGGTCCTGACAATCAGCCCCAGCATTTT	CASSQVGTGPDNQPQHF
NA	once	TRBV15	TRBJ1-3	TGTGCCACCGCAAGGAGTGGAAACACCATATATTTT	CATARSGNTIYF
NA	few	TRBV28	TRBJ2-7	TGTGCCAGCAGCCTCGGAGCCTCCTACGAGCAGTACTTC	CASSLGASYEQYF
NA	NA	TRBV9	TRBJ1-2	TGTGCCAGCAGCGTAGACCCAGGCAACTATGGCTACACCTTC	CASSVDPGNYGYTF
NA	NA	TRBV7-8	TRBJ2-3	TGTGCCAGCAGCTTAGTGTGGGGCGCGCAGACAGATACGCAGTATTTT	CASSLVWGAQTDTQYF
TRBD2	NA	TRBV30	TRBJ2-5	TGTGCCTGGAGTCGCCCAGCGGGAGGGGCAGAGACCCAGTACTTC	CAWSRPAGGAETQYF
TRBD1	NA	TRBV27	TRBJ1-2	TGTGCCAGCCGGGACAGAGGGAACTATGGCTACACCTTC	CASRDRGNYGYTF
NA	NA	TRBV2	TRBJ1-4	TGTGCCAGCACCGGGTCAGGGTCAACTAATGAAAAACTGTTTTTT	CASTGSGSTNEKLFF
TRBD2	NA	TRBV15	TRBJ2-3	TGTGCCACCAGCGGGGGACTACTAGCGGTCACAGATACGCAGTATTTT	CATSGGLLAVTDTQYF
TRBD2	NA	TRBV28	TRBJ2-1	TGTGCCAGCATGGGACTAGCGGGAGGGAGCTCCTACAATGAGCAGTTCTTC	CASMGLAGGSSYNEQFF
TRBD1	NA	TRBV27	TRBJ1-1	TGTGCCAGCAGTTTAGGACAGGGGAACACTGAAGCTTTCTTT	CASSLGQGNTEAFF
NA	NA	TRBV11-1	TRBJ2-5	TGTGCCAGCAGCTTAAACGTGAGAGAGACCCAGTACTTC	CASSLNVRETQYF
TRBD1	NA	TRBV6-1	TRBJ2-2	TGTGCCAGCAGTGAACAGGGGGCAGGAACCGGGGAGCTGTTTTTT	CASSEQGAGTGELFF
NA	NA	TRBV30	TRBJ2-7	TGTGCCTGGAGTTCACAGCACTCCTACGAGCAGTACTTC	CAWSSQHSYEQYF
NA	once	TRBV6-1	TRBJ1-2	TGTGCCAGCAGAAAGGACTCAAGCTATGGCTACACCTTC	CASRKDSSYGYTF
TRBD2	NA	TRBV5-1	TRBJ2-1	TGCGCCAGCAGCTTGGCTAGCGGGTCCAGCTCCTACAATGAGCAGTTCTTC	CASSLASGSSSYNEQFF
NA	NA	TRBV7-2	TRBJ2-3	TGTGCCAGCAGCTCGTACACAGATACGCAGTATTTT	CASSSYTDTQYF
NA	NA	TRBV28	TRBJ1-2	TGTGCCAGCAGGTCCAGTACGAACTATGGCTACACCTTC	CASRSSTNYGYTF
NA	NA	TRBV5-4	TRBJ2-1	TGTGCCAGCAGCAGTTCAGGTAGTACCTACAATGAGCAGTTCTTC	CASSSSGSTYNEQFF